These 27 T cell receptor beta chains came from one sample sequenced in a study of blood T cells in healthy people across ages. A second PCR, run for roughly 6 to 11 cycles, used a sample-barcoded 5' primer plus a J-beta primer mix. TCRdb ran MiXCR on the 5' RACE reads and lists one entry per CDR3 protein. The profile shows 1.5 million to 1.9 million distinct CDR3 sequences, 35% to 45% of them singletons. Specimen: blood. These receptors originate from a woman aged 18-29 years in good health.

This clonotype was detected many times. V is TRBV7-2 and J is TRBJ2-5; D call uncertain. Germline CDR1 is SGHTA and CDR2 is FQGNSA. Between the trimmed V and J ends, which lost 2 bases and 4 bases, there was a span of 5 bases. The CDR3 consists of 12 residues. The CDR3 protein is CASSLWGETQYF. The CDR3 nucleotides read TGTGCCAGCAGCTTATGGGGAGAGACCCAGTACTTC.

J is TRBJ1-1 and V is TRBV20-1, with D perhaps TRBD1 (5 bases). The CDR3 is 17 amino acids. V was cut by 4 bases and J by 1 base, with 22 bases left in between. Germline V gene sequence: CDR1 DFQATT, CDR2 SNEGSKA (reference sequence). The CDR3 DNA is TGCAGTGCTAAATCTTGGGGGGACTCGACAGCGAACACTGAAGCTTTCTTT. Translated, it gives CSAKSWGDSTANTEAFF.

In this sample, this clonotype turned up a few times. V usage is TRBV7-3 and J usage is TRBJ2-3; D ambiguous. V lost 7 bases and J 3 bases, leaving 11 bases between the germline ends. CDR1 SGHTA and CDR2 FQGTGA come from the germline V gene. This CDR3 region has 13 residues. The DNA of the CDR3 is TGTGCCAGCACGGGCGGCTTTACAGATACGCAGTATTTT. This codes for CASTGGFTDTQYF.

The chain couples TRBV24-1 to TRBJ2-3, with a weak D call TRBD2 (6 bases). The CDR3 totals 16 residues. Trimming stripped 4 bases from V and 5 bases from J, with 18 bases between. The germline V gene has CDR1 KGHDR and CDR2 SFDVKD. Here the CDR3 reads CATSDPGLLSVDTQYF. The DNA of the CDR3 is TGTGCCACCAGTGACCCGGGACTGTTATCTGTAGATACGCAGTATTTT.

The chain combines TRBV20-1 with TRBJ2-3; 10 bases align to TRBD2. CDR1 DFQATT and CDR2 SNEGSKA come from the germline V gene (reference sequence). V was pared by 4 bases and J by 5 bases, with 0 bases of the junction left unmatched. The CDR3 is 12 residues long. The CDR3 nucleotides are TGCAGTGCTACTAGCGGGAGAGATACGCAGTATTTT. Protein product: CSATSGRDTQYF.

CDR3 DNA: TGTGCCAGCAGCTTTCGGACAGGGAGCTCTGGGGCCAACGTCCTGACTTTC. As protein: CASSFRTGSSGANVLTF. V is TRBV14 and J is TRBJ2-6; 8 bases map to TRBD1. Trimming took 5 bases from V and 0 from J; bases not matched to a gene: 6. From germline, CDR1 is SGHDN and CDR2 FVKESK. The CDR3 consists of 17 residues.

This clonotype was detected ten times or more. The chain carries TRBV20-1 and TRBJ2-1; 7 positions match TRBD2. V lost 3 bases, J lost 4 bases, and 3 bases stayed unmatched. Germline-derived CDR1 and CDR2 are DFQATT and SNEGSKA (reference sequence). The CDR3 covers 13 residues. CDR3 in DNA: TGCAGTGCTAGGACTAGCCCGTACAATGAGCAGTTCTTC. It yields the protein CSARTSPYNEQFF.

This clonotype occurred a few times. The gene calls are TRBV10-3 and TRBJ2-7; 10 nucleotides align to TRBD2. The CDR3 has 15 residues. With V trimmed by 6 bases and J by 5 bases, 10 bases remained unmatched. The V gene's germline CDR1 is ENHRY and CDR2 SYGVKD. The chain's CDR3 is CAIRDLAGGQDEQYF. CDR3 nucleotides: TGTGCCATCAGGGATTTAGCGGGGGGCCAGGACGAGCAGTACTTC.

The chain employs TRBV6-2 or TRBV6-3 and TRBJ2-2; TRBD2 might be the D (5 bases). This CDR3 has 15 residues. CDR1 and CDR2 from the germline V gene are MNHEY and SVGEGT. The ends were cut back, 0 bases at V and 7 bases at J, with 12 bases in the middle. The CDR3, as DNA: TGTGCCAGCAGTTACTCGGACCCAGACTACGGGGAGCTGTTTTTT. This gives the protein CASSYSDPDYGELFF.

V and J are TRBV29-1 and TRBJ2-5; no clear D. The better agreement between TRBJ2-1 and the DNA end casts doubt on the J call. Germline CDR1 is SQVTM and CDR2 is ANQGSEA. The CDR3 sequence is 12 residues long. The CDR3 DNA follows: TGCAGCGCAGTGCTAGGCCAAGAGACCCAGTTCTTC. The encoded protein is CSAVLGQETQFF.

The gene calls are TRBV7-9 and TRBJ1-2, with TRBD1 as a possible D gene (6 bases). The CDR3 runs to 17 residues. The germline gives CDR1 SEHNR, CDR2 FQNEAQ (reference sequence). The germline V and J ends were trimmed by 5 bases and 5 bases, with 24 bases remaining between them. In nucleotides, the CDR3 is TGTGCCAGCAGCCCCCCCGGGACAAGCCAAAATCTGTATGGCTACACCTTC. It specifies CASSPPGTSQNLYGYTF.

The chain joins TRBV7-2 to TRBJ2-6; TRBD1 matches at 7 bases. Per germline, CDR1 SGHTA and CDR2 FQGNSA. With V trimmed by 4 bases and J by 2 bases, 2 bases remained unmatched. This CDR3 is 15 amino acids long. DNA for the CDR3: TGTGCCAGCAGCTCCAGGGGGACTGGGGCCAACGTCCTGACTTTC. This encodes CASSSRGTGANVLTF.

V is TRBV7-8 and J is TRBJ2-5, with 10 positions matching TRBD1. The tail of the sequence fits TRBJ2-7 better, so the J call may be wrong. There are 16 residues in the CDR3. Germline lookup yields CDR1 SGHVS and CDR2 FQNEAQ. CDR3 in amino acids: CASSRIKGTGEYEQYF. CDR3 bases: TGTGCCAGCAGTCGGATTAAAGGGACAGGGGAGTACGAGCAGTACTTC.

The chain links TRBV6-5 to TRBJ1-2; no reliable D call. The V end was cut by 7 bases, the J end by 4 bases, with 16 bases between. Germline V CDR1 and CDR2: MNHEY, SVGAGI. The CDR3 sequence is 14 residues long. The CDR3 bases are TGTGCCAGCACCCGCGGCGGAGGAGCCTATGGCTACACCTTC. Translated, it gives CASTRGGGAYGYTF.

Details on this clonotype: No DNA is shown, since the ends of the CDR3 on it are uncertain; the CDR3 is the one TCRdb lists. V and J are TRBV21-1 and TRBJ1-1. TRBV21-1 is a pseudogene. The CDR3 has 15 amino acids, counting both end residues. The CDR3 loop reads CASSKKWGWGTEAFF.

The CDR3 sequence is CATSHQSRGQAGEAFF. The CDR3 DNA reads TGTGCCACCAGCCACCAGTCTAGGGGTCAAGCCGGTGAAGCTTTCTTT. The chain employs TRBV15 and TRBJ1-1; perhaps TRBD1 as D (5 bases). The germline V gene has CDR1 LNHNV and CDR2 YYDKDF (reference sequence). Between the trimmed V and J ends, which lost 5 bases and 7 bases, there was a span of 23 bases. The CDR3 is 16 amino acids.

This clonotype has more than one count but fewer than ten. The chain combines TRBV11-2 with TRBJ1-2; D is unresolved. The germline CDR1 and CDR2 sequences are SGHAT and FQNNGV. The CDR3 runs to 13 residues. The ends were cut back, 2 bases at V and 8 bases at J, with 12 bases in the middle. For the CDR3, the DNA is TGTGCCAGCAGCTTATTTGATCTTATGGGCTACACCTTC. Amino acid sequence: CASSLFDLMGYTF. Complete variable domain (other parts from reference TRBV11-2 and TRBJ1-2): EAGVAQSPRYKIIEKRQSVAFWCNPISGHATLYWYQQILGQGPKLLIQFQNNGVVDDSQLPKDRFSAERLKGVDSTLKIQPAKLEDSAVYLCASSLFDLMGYTFGSGTRLTVV.

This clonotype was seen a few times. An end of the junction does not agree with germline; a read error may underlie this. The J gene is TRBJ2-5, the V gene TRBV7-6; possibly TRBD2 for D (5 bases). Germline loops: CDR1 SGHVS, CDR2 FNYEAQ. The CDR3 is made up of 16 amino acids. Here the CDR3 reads CACSLESSGYWETQYF. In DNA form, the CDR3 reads TGTGCCTGCAGCTTAGAGTCGTCGGGGTATTGGGAGACCCAGTACTTC. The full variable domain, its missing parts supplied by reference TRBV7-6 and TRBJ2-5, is GAGVSQSPRYKVTKRGQDVALRCDPISGHVSLYWYRQALGQGPEFLTYFNYEAQQDKSGLPNDRFSAERPEGSISTLTIQRTEQRDSAMYRCACSLESSGYWETQYFGPGTRLLVL.

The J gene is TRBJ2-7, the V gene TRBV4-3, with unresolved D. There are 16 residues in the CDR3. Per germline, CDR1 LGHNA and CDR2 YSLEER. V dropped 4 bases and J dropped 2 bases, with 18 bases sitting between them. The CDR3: CASSPRFAVNPYEQYF. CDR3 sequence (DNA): TGCGCCAGCAGCCCCCGATTCGCCGTAAACCCCTACGAGCAGTACTTC.

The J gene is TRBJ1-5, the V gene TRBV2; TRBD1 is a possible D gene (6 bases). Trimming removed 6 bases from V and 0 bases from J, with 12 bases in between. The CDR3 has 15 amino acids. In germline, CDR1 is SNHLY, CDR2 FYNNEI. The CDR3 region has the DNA TGTGCCAGCAGGCCCACAGGGTTTAGCAATCAGCCCCAGCATTTT. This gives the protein CASRPTGFSNQPQHF.

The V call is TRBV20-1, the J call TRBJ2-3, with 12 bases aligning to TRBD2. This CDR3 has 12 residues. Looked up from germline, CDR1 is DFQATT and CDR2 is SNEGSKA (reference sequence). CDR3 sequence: CRASGGADTQYF. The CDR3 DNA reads TGCCGAGCTAGCGGGGGGGCAGATACGCAGTATTTT.

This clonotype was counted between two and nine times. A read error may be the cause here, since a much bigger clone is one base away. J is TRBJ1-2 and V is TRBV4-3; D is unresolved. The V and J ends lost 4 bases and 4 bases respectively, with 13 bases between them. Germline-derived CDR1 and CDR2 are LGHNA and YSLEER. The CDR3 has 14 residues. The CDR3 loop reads CASSPRETSYGYTF. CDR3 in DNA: TGCGCCAGCAGCCCCCGGGAGACTAGCTATGGCTACACCTTC.

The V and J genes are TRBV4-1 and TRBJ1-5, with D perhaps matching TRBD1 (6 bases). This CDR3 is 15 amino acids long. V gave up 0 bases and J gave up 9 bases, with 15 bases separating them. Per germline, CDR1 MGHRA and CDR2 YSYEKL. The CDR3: CASSQDPGGRWPQHF. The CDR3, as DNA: TGCGCCAGCAGCCAAGACCCGGGGGGGCGATGGCCCCAGCATTTT.

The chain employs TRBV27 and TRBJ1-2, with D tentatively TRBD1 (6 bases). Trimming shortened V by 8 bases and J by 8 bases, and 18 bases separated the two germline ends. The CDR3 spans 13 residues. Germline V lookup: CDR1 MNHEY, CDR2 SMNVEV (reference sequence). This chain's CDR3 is CASSEGVFWGYTF. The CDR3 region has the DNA TGTGCCAGCTCCGAGGGGGTTTTTTGGGGCTACACCTTC.

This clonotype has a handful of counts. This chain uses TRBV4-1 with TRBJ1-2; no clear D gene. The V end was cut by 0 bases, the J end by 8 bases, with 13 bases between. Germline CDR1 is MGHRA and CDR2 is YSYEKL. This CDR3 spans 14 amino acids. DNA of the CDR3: TGCGCCAGCAGCCAAGAATGGCAGAGACTCGGCTACACCTTC. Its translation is CASSQEWQRLGYTF.

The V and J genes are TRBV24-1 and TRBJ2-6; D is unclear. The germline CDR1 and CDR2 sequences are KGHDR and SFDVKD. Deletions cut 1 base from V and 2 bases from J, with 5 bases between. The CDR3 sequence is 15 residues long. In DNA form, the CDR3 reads TGTGCCACCAGTGATTTAGACACTGGGGCCAACGTCCTGACTTTC. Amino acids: CATSDLDTGANVLTF.

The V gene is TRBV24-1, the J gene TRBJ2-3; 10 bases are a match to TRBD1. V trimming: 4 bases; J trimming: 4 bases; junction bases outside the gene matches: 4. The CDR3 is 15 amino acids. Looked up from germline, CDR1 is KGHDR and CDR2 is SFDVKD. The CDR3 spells CATSDSGTGADTQYF. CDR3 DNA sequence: TGTGCCACCAGTGACTCCGGGACAGGGGCAGATACGCAGTATTTT.